This TCR beta chain stems from a study of blood T cells in healthy people across ages. Germline V gene data show CDR1 as SGHKS and CDR2 as YYEKEE (reference sequence). The CDR3 totals 14 residues. The germline V and J ends were trimmed by 0 bases and 7 bases, with 10 bases remaining between them. With a J-beta primer mix and a sample-barcoded 5' primer, a second PCR ran about 7 to 12 cycles. The study obtained at least 3 million CDR3-containing paired-end reads from every sample. TCRdb reprocessed the 5' RACE reads with MiXCR, giving one entry per CDR3 protein. The sample yields approximately 690,000 distinct CDR3 sequences, around 38% seen once.

The V and J genes are TRBV5-5 and TRBJ1-4; D might be TRBD1 (5 bases). The sequence was collected from a man of 80 years or more in good health. Sequencing was performed on blood. CDR3 nucleotides: TGTGCCAGCAGCTTGGACAGGTGGCGTGAAAAACTGTTTTTT. It specifies CASSLDRWREKLFF.